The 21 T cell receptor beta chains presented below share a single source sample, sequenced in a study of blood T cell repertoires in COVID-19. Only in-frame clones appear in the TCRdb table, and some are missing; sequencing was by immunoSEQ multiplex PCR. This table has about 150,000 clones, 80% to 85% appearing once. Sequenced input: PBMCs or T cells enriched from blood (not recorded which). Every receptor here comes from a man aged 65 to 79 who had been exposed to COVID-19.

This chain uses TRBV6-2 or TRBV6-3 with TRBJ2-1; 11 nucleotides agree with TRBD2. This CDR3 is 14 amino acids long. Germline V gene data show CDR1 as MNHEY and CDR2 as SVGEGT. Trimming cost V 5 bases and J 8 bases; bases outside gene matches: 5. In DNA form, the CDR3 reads TGTGCCAGCAGTAATAGCGGGGGGGCAGATGAGCAGTTCTTC. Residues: CASSNSGGADEQFF.

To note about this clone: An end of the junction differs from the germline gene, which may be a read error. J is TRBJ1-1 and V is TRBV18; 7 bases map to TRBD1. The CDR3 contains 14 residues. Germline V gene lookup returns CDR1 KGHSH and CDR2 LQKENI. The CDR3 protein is CASSPQGMNTEAFF. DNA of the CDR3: TGTGCCAGCTCCCCACAGGGGATGAACACTGAAGCTTTCTTT.

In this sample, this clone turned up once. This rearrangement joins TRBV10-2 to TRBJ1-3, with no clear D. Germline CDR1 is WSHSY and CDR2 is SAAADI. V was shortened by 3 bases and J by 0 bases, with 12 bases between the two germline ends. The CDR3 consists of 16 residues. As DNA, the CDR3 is TGCGCCAGCAGTGACCTCAGAAGTCCCTCTGGAAACACCATATATTTT. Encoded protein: CASSDLRSPSGNTIYF.

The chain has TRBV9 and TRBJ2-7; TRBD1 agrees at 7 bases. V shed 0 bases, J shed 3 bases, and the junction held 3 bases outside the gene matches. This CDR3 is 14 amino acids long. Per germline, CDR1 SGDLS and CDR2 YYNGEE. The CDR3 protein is CASSVGGGVYEQYF. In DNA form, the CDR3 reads TGTGCCAGCAGCGTAGGAGGGGGCGTCTACGAGCAGTACTTC.

The CDR3 here is CASSPTSGVAYEQYF. Here the CDR3 DNA reads TGTGCCAGCAGCCCTACTAGCGGGGTTGCCTACGAGCAGTACTTC. The chain links TRBV7-8 to TRBJ2-7; TRBD2 agrees at 10 bases. Trimming removed 5 bases from V and 2 bases from J; junction bases left unmatched: 6. This CDR3 region has 15 residues. Germline-derived CDR1 and CDR2 are SGHVS and FQNEAQ.

CDR3 bases: TGTGCCAGCAGCTTAGCCAGAACTAACTATGGCTACACCTTC. Translated: CASSLARTNYGYTF. The rearrangement uses TRBV7-9 and TRBJ1-2; the D is unclear. The CDR3 loop spans 14 amino acids. Trimming removed 0 bases from V and 0 bases from J, with 5 bases in between. Germline lookup yields CDR1 SEHNR and CDR2 FQNEAQ (reference sequence).

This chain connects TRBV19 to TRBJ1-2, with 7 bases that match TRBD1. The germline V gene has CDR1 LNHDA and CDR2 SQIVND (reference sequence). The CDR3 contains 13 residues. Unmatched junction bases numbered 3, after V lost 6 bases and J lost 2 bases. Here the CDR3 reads CASSLTGNYGYTF. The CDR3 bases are TGTGCCAGTAGCCTGACAGGGAACTATGGCTACACCTTC.

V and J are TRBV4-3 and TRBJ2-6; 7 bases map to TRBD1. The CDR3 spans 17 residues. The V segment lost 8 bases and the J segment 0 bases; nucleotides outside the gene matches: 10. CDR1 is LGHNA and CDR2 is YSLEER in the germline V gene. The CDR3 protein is CASGSDRVLSGANVLTF. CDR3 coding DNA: TGCGCCAGCGGATCCGACAGGGTCCTCTCTGGGGCCAACGTCCTGACTTTC.

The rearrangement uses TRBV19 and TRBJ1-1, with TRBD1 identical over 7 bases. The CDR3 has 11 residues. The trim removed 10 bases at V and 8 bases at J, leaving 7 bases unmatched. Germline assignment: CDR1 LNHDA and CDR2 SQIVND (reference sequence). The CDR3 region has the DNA TGTGCCATTGAAGGGGGCAGGGAAGCTTTCTTT. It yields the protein CAIEGGREAFF.

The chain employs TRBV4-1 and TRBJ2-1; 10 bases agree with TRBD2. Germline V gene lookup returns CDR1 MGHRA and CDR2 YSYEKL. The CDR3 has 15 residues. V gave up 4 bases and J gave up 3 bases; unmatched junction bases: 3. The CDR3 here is CASSPGLADYNEQFF. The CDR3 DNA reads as TGCGCCAGCAGCCCTGGACTAGCGGACTACAATGAGCAGTTCTTC.

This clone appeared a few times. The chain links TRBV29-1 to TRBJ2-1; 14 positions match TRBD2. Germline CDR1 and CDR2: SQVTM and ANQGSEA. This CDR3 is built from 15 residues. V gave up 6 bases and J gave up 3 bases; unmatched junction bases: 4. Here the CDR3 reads CSVAGLAGVYNEQFF. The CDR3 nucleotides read TGCAGCGTCGCGGGACTAGCGGGGGTCTACAATGAGCAGTTCTTC.

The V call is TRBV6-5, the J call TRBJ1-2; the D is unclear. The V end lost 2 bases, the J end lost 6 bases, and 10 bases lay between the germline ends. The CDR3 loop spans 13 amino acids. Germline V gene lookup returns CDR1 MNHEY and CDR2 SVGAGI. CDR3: CASSYGQFNGYTF. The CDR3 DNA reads TGTGCCAGCAGTTACGGGCAGTTCAATGGCTACACCTTC.

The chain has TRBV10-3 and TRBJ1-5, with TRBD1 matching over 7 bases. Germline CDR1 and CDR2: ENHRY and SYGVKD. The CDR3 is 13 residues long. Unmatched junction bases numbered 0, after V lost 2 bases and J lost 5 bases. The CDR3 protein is CAISEGTDQPQHF. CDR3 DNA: TGTGCCATCAGTGAGGGGACAGATCAGCCCCAGCATTTT.

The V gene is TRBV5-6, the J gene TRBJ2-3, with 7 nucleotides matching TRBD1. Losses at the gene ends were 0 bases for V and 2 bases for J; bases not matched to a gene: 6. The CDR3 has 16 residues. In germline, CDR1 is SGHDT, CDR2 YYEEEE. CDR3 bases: TGTGCCAGCAGCTTGGCCTGGACAGGCCCCACAGATACGCAGTATTTT. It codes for CASSLAWTGPTDTQYF. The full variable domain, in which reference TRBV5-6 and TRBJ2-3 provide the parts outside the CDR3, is DAGVTQSPTHLIKTRGQQVTLRCSPKSGHDTVSWYQQALGQGPQFIFQYYEEEERQRGNFPDRFSGHQFPNYSSELNVNALLLGDSALYLCASSLAWTGPTDTQYFGPGTRLTVL.

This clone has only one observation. The CDR3 DNA sequence: TGCGCCAGCAGCCTCAATCGAGGGTCGGGGGAAAAACTGTTTTTT. It translates to CASSLNRGSGEKLFF. This chain joins TRBV4-1 and TRBJ1-4; D not resolved. V was trimmed by 4 bases and J by 8 bases, leaving 17 bases between them. This CDR3 spans 15 amino acids. CDR1 and CDR2 from the germline V gene are MGHRA and YSYEKL.

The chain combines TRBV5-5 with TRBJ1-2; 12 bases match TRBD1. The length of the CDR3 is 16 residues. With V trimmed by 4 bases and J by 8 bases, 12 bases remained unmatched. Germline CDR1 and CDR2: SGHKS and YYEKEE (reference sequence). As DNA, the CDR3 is TGTGCCAGCAGCGACGGGACAGGGGGCGCAGCACTGGGCTACACCTTC. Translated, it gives CASSDGTGGAALGYTF.

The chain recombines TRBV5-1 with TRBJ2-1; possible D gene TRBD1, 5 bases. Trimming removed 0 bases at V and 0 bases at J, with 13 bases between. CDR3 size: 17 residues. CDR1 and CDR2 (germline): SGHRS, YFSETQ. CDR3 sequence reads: CASSLGPVGPSYNEQFF. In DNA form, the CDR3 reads TGCGCCAGCAGCTTGGGTCCGGTGGGGCCCTCCTACAATGAGCAGTTCTTC.

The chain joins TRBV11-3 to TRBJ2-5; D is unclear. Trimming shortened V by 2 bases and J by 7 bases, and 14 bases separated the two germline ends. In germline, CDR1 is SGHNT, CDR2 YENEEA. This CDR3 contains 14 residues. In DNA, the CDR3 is TGTGCCAGCAGCTTAAGTGCGGCGCGTGGGACCCAGTACTTC. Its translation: CASSLSAARGTQYF.

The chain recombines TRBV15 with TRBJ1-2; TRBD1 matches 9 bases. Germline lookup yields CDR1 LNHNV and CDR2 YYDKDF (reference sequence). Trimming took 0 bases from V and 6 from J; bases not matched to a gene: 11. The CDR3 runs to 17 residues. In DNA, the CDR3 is TGTGCCACCAGCAGAGAGATGCGTAGGACAGGGGCAGATGGCTACACCTTC. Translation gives CATSREMRRTGADGYTF. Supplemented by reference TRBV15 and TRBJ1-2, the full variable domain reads DAMVIQNPRYQVTQFGKPVTLSCSQTLNHNVMYWYQQKSSQAPKLLFHYYDKDFNNEADTPDNFQSRRPNTSFCFLDIRSPGLGDTAMYLCATSREMRRTGADGYTFGSGTRLTVV.

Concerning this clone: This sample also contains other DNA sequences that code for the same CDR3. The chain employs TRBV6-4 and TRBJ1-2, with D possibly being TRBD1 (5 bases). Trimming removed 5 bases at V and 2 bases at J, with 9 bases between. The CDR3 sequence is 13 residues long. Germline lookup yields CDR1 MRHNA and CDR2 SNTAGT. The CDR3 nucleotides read TGTGCCAGCAGTCCTGACAGAAACTATGGCTACACCTTC. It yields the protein CASSPDRNYGYTF.

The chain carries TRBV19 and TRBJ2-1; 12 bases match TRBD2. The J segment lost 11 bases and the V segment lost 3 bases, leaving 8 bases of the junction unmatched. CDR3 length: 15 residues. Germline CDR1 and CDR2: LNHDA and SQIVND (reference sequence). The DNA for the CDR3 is TGTGCCAGTAGTATCTCGGCTAGCGGGGGGGAGAAGCAGTTCTTC. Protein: CASSISASGGEKQFF.